These T cell receptor beta chains were read from a single sample in a study of T cell responses to AZD1222 COVID-19 vaccine. The assay was immunoSEQ multiplex PCR, and TCRdb's table has in-frame clones only and misses some. The sample holds over 80,000 clones, 75% to 90% seen once. The sequencing used peripheral blood, collected on day 0 of AZD1222 vaccination. These receptors came from an adult in good health. Both conserved end residues are part of each CDR3. A D gene is named only where the DNA matches it firmly. Rows may omit the clone size; those that give it use once, few, many or a size class.

size	V	length	J	D	DNA	CDR3
.	TRBV28	14	TRBJ2-7	TRBD1	TGTGCCACCGACCGGGACAGGAGCTCCTACGAGCAGTACTTC	CATDRDRSSYEQYF
once	TRBV28	13	TRBJ2-7	TRBD1	TGTGCCAGCAGGCGAACAGGGGGCTACGAGCAGTACTTC	CASRRTGGYEQYF
.	TRBV7-6	13	TRBJ1-2	.	TGTGCCAGCAGCGAAGGGGGGAACTATGGCTACACCTTC	CASSEGGNYGYTF
.	TRBV18	16	TRBJ1-1	TRBD1	TGTGCCAGCTCACCAGGGAAGGCCACAGGGGCGGCTGAAGCTTTCTTT	CASSPGKATGAAEAFF
.	TRBV7-9	14	TRBJ2-7	.	TGTGCCAGCAGCTCCGGGATGACCCCCTACGAGCAGTACTTC	CASSSGMTPYEQYF
.	TRBV9	14	TRBJ2-1	TRBD2	TGTGCCAGCAGCCGACTAGCTCAATACAATGAGCAGTTCTTC	CASSRLAQYNEQFF
.	TRBV19	15	TRBJ2-1	.	TGTGCCAGTAGTTCCCAAAGAGGGGAGTGGAGTGAGCAGTTCTTC	CASSSQRGEWSEQFF
.	TRBV7-9	14	TRBJ2-7	.	TGTGCCAGCACCTCCGATCGGGTCTTCTTCGAGCAGTACTTC	CASTSDRVFFEQYF
.	TRBV5-1	13	TRBJ2-1	TRBD1	TGCGCCAGCAGAACGGGGACAGGGGACGAGCAGTTCTTC	CASRTGTGDEQFF
.	TRBV27	17	TRBJ1-5	.	TGTGCCAGCAGTTTATTCCCCGGGCTCTCTAGCAATCAGCCCCAGCATTTT	CASSLFPGLSSNQPQHF
.	TRBV6-1	15	TRBJ1-6	TRBD1	TGTGCCAGCAGTGAGACAGGGTACGAGAATTCACCCCTCCACTTT	CASSETGYENSPLHF
once	TRBV7-3	19	TRBJ1-4	.	TGTGCCAGCAGCATAGGGAAGGCCACTCTCGACGCAACTAATGAAAAACTGTTTTTT	CASSIGKATLDATNEKLFF
.	TRBV4-2	15	TRBJ2-1	.	TGTGCCAGCAGCCATCACCGGGACCCGGGTAATGAGCAGTTCTTC	CASSHHRDPGNEQFF
.	TRBV15	14	TRBJ2-2	.	TGTGCCACCAGCAGAGGGGACGTCACCGGGGAGCTGTTTTTT	CATSRGDVTGELFF
.	TRBV9	19	TRBJ2-1	TRBD2	TGTGCCAGCAGTTCTATTGGAGGTAGCGGGAGGGCCTCCTACAATGAGCAGTTCTTC	CASSSIGGSGRASYNEQFF
.	TRBV6-5	15	TRBJ2-7	TRBD1	TGTGCCAGCAGCCTAGGGGGACAGGGGGCCCACGAGCAGTACTTC	CASSLGGQGAHEQYF
.	TRBV11-3	13	TRBJ1-1	.	TGTGCCAGCAGCTCACAGGTGAACACTGAAGCTTTCTTT	CASSSQVNTEAFF
.	TRBV6-2/TRBV6-3	17	TRBJ1-5	.	TGTGCCAGCAGTTACGGGACTCTTGCACCTAGCAATCAGCCCCAGCATTTT	CASSYGTLAPSNQPQHF
.	TRBV20-1	14	TRBJ2-4	.	TGCAGTGCTAGTGCGGGGAGCGCCAAAAACATTCAGTACTTC	CSASAGSAKNIQYF
.	TRBV5-6	16	TRBJ2-7	TRBD2	TGTGCCAGCAGCTTGGCGATGCTAGCGGGAGACTACGGGCAGTACTTC	CASSLAMLAGDYGQYF
once	TRBV7-2	15	TRBJ1-2	TRBD1	TGTGCCAGCAGCTGGAACAGGGGGCTATCCTATGGCTACACCTTC	CASSWNRGLSYGYTF
.	TRBV7-2	14	TRBJ1-1	.	TGTGCCAGCAGCCCGGGACATTTGAACACTGAAGCTTTCTTT	CASSPGHLNTEAFF
.	TRBV18	13	TRBJ1-2	.	TGTGCCAGCTCACCGGGGGCCCCCGGGAGCTACACCTTC	CASSPGAPGSYTF
.	TRBV5-1	15	TRBJ2-3	.	TGCGCCAGCAGCTTTGGGGGGACCAGCAGGGATACGCAGTATTTT	CASSFGGTSRDTQYF
.	TRBV5-1	16	TRBJ2-5	TRBD2	TGCGCCAGCAGCTCCGGGCGGCTAGCGGGGAAAGAGACCCAGTACTTC	CASSSGRLAGKETQYF
.	TRBV11-1	13	TRBJ1-1	.	TGTGCCAGCAGCTTAACAGGGCGGACTGAAGCTTTCTTT	CASSLTGRTEAFF
.	TRBV12-3/TRBV12-4	11	TRBJ2-5	.	TGTGCCAGCGCCTCGCAAGAGACCCAGTACTTC	CASASQETQYF